The rows below give T cell receptor beta chains drawn from one sample of a study of T cells after yellow fever vaccination. In TCRdb, the 5' RACE reads were re-called with MiXCR into one record per CDR3 protein. The sample holds roughly 340,000 distinct CDR3 sequences, about 9.5% seen once. This material consisted of PBMCs, taken on the day of the first yellow fever vaccination. The receptors derive from a man aged 18 to 35 who received the YFV17D yellow fever vaccine. Both conserved end residues are trimmed from each CDR3. Clone size, where shown, is once, few, many, or a class for clones that have expanded.

J: TRBJ1-2
V: TRBV5-4
size: .
CDR3: ASSLGNLGYT

J: TRBJ1-2
V: TRBV20-1
size: .
CDR3: SASFLAPVGPNYGYT

J: TRBJ2-1
V: TRBV5-8
size: .
CDR3: ASSRGGGPDEQF

J: TRBJ2-5
V: TRBV5-1
size: many
CDR3: ASCRTGQETQY

J: TRBJ2-5
V: TRBV7-3
size: many
CDR3: ASSPGGGHQETQY

J: TRBJ1-1
V: TRBV7-2
size: few
CDR3: ASRPLDSMNTEAF

J: TRBJ1-4
V: TRBV11-2
size: .
CDR3: ASSYGRASEKLF

J: TRBJ2-1
V: TRBV20-1
size: few
CDR3: SARGGTSGQF

J: TRBJ1-1
V: TRBV5-1
size: many
CDR3: ASSLEGSGNTEAF

J: TRBJ2-7
V: TRBV12-3/TRBV12-4
size: .
CDR3: ASSLGGVTYEQY

J: TRBJ2-3
V: TRBV20-1
size: .
CDR3: SASWLDTQY

J: TRBJ2-3
V: TRBV5-4
size: few
CDR3: ASSLAAAGLDTQY

J: TRBJ2-3
V: TRBV5-1
size: many
CDR3: ASHPQKRVRGGTDTQY

J: TRBJ2-1
V: TRBV28
size: .
CDR3: ASSLLSGGSPSYNEQF

J: TRBJ2-1
V: TRBV28
size: .
CDR3: ASSLVGQGPYNEQF

J: TRBJ2-7
V: TRBV7-2
size: .
CDR3: ASSSVAGGEQY

J: TRBJ2-2
V: TRBV12-3/TRBV12-4
size: few
CDR3: ASSGLAKHTGELF

J: TRBJ2-3
V: TRBV7-2
size: few
CDR3: ASSGGQEGRDTQY

J: TRBJ1-5
V: TRBV2
size: many
CDR3: ASSERTDNQPQH

J: TRBJ2-3
V: TRBV12-3/TRBV12-4
size: few
CDR3: ASTQVPASTDTQY

J: TRBJ2-5
V: TRBV5-4
size: many
CDR3: ASSNPTGRQETQY

J: TRBJ2-3
V: TRBV4-3
size: many
CDR3: ASSQEPETGGTDTQY

J: TRBJ1-4
V: TRBV29-1
size: few
CDR3: SPKGTED

J: TRBJ1-1
V: TRBV6-5
size: many
CDR3: ASSYSQAGRTEAF

J: TRBJ2-4
V: TRBV11-2
size: .
CDR3: ASSLGSSMTIQY

J: TRBJ1-1
V: TRBV12-3/TRBV12-4
size: .
CDR3: ASTLGQGNTEAF

J: TRBJ2-1
V: TRBV21-1
size: few
CDR3: ASSKGAGTSYYNEQF

J: TRBJ1-2
V: TRBV7-2
size: many
CDR3: ASSSANRGGYT

J: TRBJ2-3
V: TRBV5-4
size: few
CDR3: ASSSPGGAGDTQY

J: TRBJ2-1
V: TRBV20-1
size: few
CDR3: SASELAGGGGEQF

J: TRBJ2-3
V: TRBV18
size: many
CDR3: ASSPGLGTDTQY

J: TRBJ2-1
V: TRBV4-2
size: .
CDR3: ASSQETASYNEQF

J: TRBJ1-4
V: TRBV5-1
size: few
CDR3: ASSLGGGEDEKLF

J: TRBJ2-2
V: TRBV25-1
size: many
CDR3: ASSEYWTGGIGELF

J: TRBJ2-1
V: TRBV5-1
size: many
CDR3: ASSPQGGQYNEQF

J: TRBJ1-1
V: TRBV5-4
size: few
CDR3: ASSLSYSVGTEAF

J: TRBJ2-3
V: TRBV7-3
size: .
CDR3: ASSKYTDTQY

J: TRBJ1-2
V: TRBV9
size: .
CDR3: ASSGSQGDNYGYT

J: TRBJ2-2
V: TRBV7-3
size: .
CDR3: ASSLSPGAGELF

J: TRBJ1-4
V: TRBV5-1
size: few
CDR3: ASSLDGGATNEKLF

J: TRBJ2-1
V: TRBV5-1
size: .
CDR3: ASSLRRVNNEQF

J: TRBJ1-1
V: TRBV7-2
size: many
CDR3: ASSPQRGRTEAF

J: TRBJ2-2
V: TRBV10-2
size: .
CDR3: ASRPQGSGELF

J: TRBJ1-1
V: TRBV6-5
size: few
CDR3: ASSNRGLADPEVF